Each of the 28 T cell receptor beta chains below was sequenced from the same sample in a study of cytomegalovirus exposure and HLA in healthy donors. Amplification used 60 Vbeta primers and 13 Jbeta primers. Libraries were prepared by immunoSEQ multiplex PCR; TCRdb keeps only in-frame clonotypes and omits some of them. The sample holds about 89,000 clones, approximately 77% seen once. The sequenced sample was PBMCs. The source is a young man in good health and CMV-seronegative.

The chain couples TRBV19 to TRBJ2-7; 8 bases match TRBD2. The CDR3 is 14 residues long. The V gene end was trimmed by 2 bases and the J gene end by 0 bases; junction bases not matched to a gene: 0. Germline V gene lookup returns CDR1 LNHDA and CDR2 SQIVND (reference sequence). CDR3 sequence: CASSISGSSYEQYF. The CDR3 DNA reads TGTGCCAGTAGTATAAGCGGGAGCTCCTACGAGCAGTACTTC. Full variable domain (missing parts from reference TRBV19 and TRBJ2-7): DGGITQSPKYLFRKEGQNVTLSCEQNLNHDAMYWYRQDPGQGLRLIYYSQIVNDFQKGDIAEGYSVSREKKESFPLTVTSAQKNPTAFYLCASSISGSSYEQYFGPGTRLTVT.

CDR3 protein: CASNRDYSTDTQYF. The CDR3 DNA reads as TGTGCCAGCAACCGGGACTACAGCACAGATACGCAGTATTTT. This rearrangement joins TRBV5-4 to TRBJ2-3; 7 positions agree with TRBD2. This CDR3 has 14 residues. V gave up 6 bases and J gave up 0 bases; unmatched junction bases: 4. Germline values: CDR1 SGHNT, CDR2 YYREEE (reference sequence).

The gene calls are TRBV9 and TRBJ1-2; 7 nucleotides match TRBD1. The CDR3 runs to 15 residues. With 2 bases clipped from V and 5 bases from J, the junction kept 9 bases outside the gene matches. Germline-derived CDR1 and CDR2 are SGDLS and YYNGEE. CDR3 DNA: TGTGCCAGCAGCGTCTCGACAGGGAAGGAGTATGGCTACACCTTC. Protein: CASSVSTGKEYGYTF. The full variable domain, its missing parts supplied by reference TRBV9 and TRBJ1-2, is DSGVTQTPKHLITATGQRVTLRCSPRSGDLSVYWYQQSLDQGLQFLIQYYNGEERAKGNILERFSAQQFPDLHSELNLSSLELGDSALYFCASSVSTGKEYGYTFGSGTRLTVV.

The V and J genes are TRBV6-1 and TRBJ1-1; 8 positions agree with TRBD1. Looked up from germline, CDR1 is MNHNS and CDR2 is SASEGT. Germline trimming cut 2 bases from V and 3 bases from J; bases unmatched to any gene: 2. The CDR3 contains 14 residues. The CDR3 sequence is CASSETRGHTEAFF. CDR3 sequence (DNA): TGTGCCAGCAGTGAAACCAGGGGGCACACTGAAGCTTTCTTT.

The rearrangement links TRBV6-1 to TRBJ2-1, with TRBD2 matching 9 bases. Germline V CDR1 and CDR2: MNHNS, SASEGT. V was clipped by 8 bases and J by 4 bases; unmatched bases: 3. CDR3 length equals 13 residues. CDR3 residues: CASEREEYNEQFF. The CDR3 nucleotides read TGTGCCAGCGAGCGGGAGGAATACAATGAGCAGTTCTTC.

The chain is built from TRBV5-1 and TRBJ2-1; 8 bases are shared with TRBD1. J was trimmed by 7 bases and V by 0 bases; bases with no gene match: 6. The length of the CDR3 is 15 residues. CDR1 and CDR2 (germline): SGHRS, YFSETQ. The CDR3 loop is CASSLATGVGNEQFF. The CDR3 DNA sequence: TGCGCCAGCAGCTTGGCGACAGGGGTTGGAAATGAGCAGTTCTTC.

The chain recombines TRBV30 with TRBJ1-1; TRBD1 aligns across 8 bases. The CDR3 is made up of 13 amino acids. V lost 3 bases, J lost 4 bases, and 4 bases stayed unmatched. Germline V gives CDR1 GTSNPN, CDR2 SVGIG (reference sequence). CDR3 sequence: CAWRIQGGTEAFF. Written as DNA, the CDR3 is TGTGCCTGGAGAATACAGGGGGGCACTGAAGCTTTCTTT.

This chain links TRBV5-8 with TRBJ2-7; 9 bases map to TRBD1. The CDR3 covers 15 residues. Trimming removed 0 bases from V and 3 bases from J; junction bases left unmatched: 4. The germline V gene encodes CDR1 SGHTS and CDR2 YDEGEE. As DNA, the CDR3 is TGTGCCAGCAGCTTGGCCGGACAGGGGAACTACGAGCAGTACTTC. This gives the protein CASSLAGQGNYEQYF.

The rearrangement joins TRBV10-3 to TRBJ1-4, with 10 positions matching TRBD1. Unmatched junction bases numbered 5, after V lost 0 bases and J lost 10 bases. The germline V gene has CDR1 ENHRY and CDR2 SYGVKD. This CDR3 is built from 15 residues. DNA for the CDR3: TGTGCCATCAGTGAGTCGGACAGGGGGGGAGCAAAACTGTTTTTT. Residues: CAISESDRGGAKLFF.

The chain uses TRBV18 and TRBJ2-6; 8 nucleotides match TRBD1. The V gene end was trimmed by 2 bases and the J gene end by 3 bases; junction bases not matched to a gene: 6. The CDR3 sequence is 17 residues long. From germline, CDR1 is KGHSH and CDR2 LQKENI. CDR3 amino acids: CASSPRGQGGGANVLTF. Here the CDR3 DNA reads TGTGCCAGCTCACCAAGAGGACAGGGTGGTGGGGCCAACGTCCTGACTTTC.

The V call is TRBV14, the J call TRBJ1-2, with D tentatively TRBD1 (5 bases). Germline values: CDR1 SGHDN, CDR2 FVKESK. V was cut by 1 base and J by 5 bases, with 14 bases left in between. The CDR3 is made up of 15 amino acids. CDR3 in amino acids: CASSQGQTARYGYTF. CDR3 nucleotide sequence: TGTGCCAGCAGCCAAGGCCAGACAGCGAGATATGGCTACACCTTC.

CDR3 amino acids: CASSSGFGNTIYF. CDR3 coding DNA: TGCGCCAGCAGCTCAGGGTTCGGAAACACCATATATTTT. The chain joins TRBV4-3 to TRBJ1-3; tentative D call: TRBD1 (5 bases). This CDR3 comprises 13 residues. Germline V lookup: CDR1 LGHNA, CDR2 YSLEER. Deletions cut 5 bases from V and 4 bases from J, with 9 bases between.

This clone turned up a few times. V is TRBV18 and J is TRBJ2-1, with TRBD2 matching 12 bases. Germline-derived CDR1 and CDR2 are KGHSH and LQKENI. V trimming: 4 bases; J trimming: 3 bases; junction bases outside the gene matches: 13. This CDR3 has 19 amino acids. This CDR3 is CASSLMTSGGPLIYNEQFF. CDR3 in DNA: TGTGCCAGCTCACTTATGACTAGCGGGGGCCCACTAATCTACAATGAGCAGTTCTTC.

This clone was detected a few times. Additional DNA sequences in this sample encode the identical CDR3. The chain employs TRBV2 and TRBJ1-2; the D gene is possibly TRBD1 (5 bases). Trimming left V 8 bases short and J 3 bases short, with 10 bases between. The CDR3 length is 12 residues. Germline V gene sequence: CDR1 SNHLY, CDR2 FYNNEI. The CDR3 is CASRREDYGYTF. CDR3 DNA: TGTGCCAGCCGCAGGGAGGACTATGGCTACACCTTC.

This clone was counted between two and nine times. The chain carries TRBV28 and TRBJ2-1; TRBD2 is a possible D gene (6 bases). The length of the CDR3 is 15 residues. CDR1 is MDHEN, CDR2 SYDVKM, per germline. Trimming stripped 6 bases from V and 9 bases from J, with 21 bases between. In DNA form, the CDR3 reads TGTGCCAGCAGGACGACCCTAGGAGGCGGGGCTGAGCAGTTCTTC. It translates to CASRTTLGGGAEQFF.

The rearrangement links TRBV30 to TRBJ1-1, with D perhaps TRBD1 (5 bases). The CDR3 is 11 amino acids. Germline V gives CDR1 GTSNPN, CDR2 SVGIG (reference sequence). The V end lost 4 bases, the J end lost 5 bases, and 8 bases lay between the germline ends. CDR3 protein: CAWTRGTEAFF. CDR3 nucleotides: TGTGCCTGGACCCGGGGGACTGAAGCTTTCTTT.

This sequence joins TRBV6-1 and TRBJ1-2, with TRBD1 identical over 11 bases. Looked up from germline, CDR1 is MNHNS and CDR2 is SASEGT. Trimming cost V 4 bases and J 6 bases; bases outside gene matches: 10. This CDR3 contains 16 residues. CDR3 sequence: CASSAFFPGQGDGYTF. The CDR3 DNA sequence: TGTGCCAGCAGTGCCTTCTTCCCGGGACAGGGGGATGGCTACACCTTC.

This clone came up a few times. This chain connects TRBV4-3 to TRBJ2-1; D is ambiguous. V dropped 0 bases and J dropped 9 bases, with 9 bases sitting between them. This CDR3 comprises 13 residues. Germline lookup yields CDR1 LGHNA and CDR2 YSLEER. CDR3 DNA: TGCGCCAGCAGCCAAGAGACGGGTGGTGAGCAGTTCTTC. Translating it yields CASSQETGGEQFF.

As for this clone: Other DNA sequences in this specimen translate into the identical CDR3. This chain links TRBV6-5 with TRBJ2-1, with 11 bases matching TRBD1. Trimming took 6 bases from V and 4 from J; bases not matched to a gene: 5. The CDR3 covers 15 residues. The germline V gene encodes CDR1 MNHEY and CDR2 SVGAGI. The CDR3 nucleotides are TGTGCCAGCAGCCCTGGGACAGGGGGATACAATGAGCAGTTCTTC. Protein product: CASSPGTGGYNEQFF.

The genes are TRBV4-1 and TRBJ2-1; D is perhaps TRBD2 (6 bases). Germline CDR1 and CDR2: MGHRA and YSYEKL. Trimming removed 0 bases from V and 0 bases from J, with 21 bases in between. The CDR3 sequence is 20 residues long. DNA for the CDR3: TGCGCCAGCAGCCAAGATAGGATAGCGGCCTCCCCGAGCTCCTACAATGAGCAGTTCTTC. Residues: CASSQDRIAASPSSYNEQFF.

The rearrangement uses TRBV11-2 and TRBJ2-2, with 10 bases lining up with TRBD1. With V trimmed by 7 bases and J by 8 bases, 10 bases remained unmatched. Germline V gene data show CDR1 as SGHAT and CDR2 as FQNNGV. The CDR3 has 15 amino acids. The CDR3 DNA follows: TGTGCCAGCACCCGGGACAGGGGTTATTCTGGGGAGCTGTTTTTT. It is translated as CASTRDRGYSGELFF.

The rearrangement links TRBV5-1 to TRBJ1-2, with 7 positions matching TRBD1. There are 16 residues in the CDR3. CDR1 is SGHRS and CDR2 is YFSETQ in the germline V gene. V lost 2 bases and J lost 4; bases outside the gene matches: 11. CDR3 region: CASSFSEGARGYGYTF. The CDR3, as DNA: TGCGCCAGCAGCTTCTCCGAGGGGGCCAGAGGCTATGGCTACACCTTC.

This rearrangement joins TRBV5-6 to TRBJ1-1, with D unclear. Trimming took off 2 bases at V and 0 bases at J, with 5 bases between the two ends. From germline, CDR1 is SGHDT and CDR2 YYEEEE. The CDR3 sequence is 13 residues long. This chain's CDR3 is CASSFPMNTEAFF. In DNA form, the CDR3 reads TGTGCCAGCAGCTTCCCCATGAACACTGAAGCTTTCTTT.

This chain connects TRBV28 to TRBJ1-6; D is ambiguous. The CDR3 contains 14 residues. Trimming removed 8 bases at V and 0 bases at J, with 8 bases between. The germline V gene encodes CDR1 MDHEN and CDR2 SYDVKM. The CDR3 loop reads CASRSRSYNSPLHF. CDR3 in DNA: TGTGCCAGCCGTTCCCGCTCCTATAATTCACCCCTCCACTTT.

The chain links TRBV28 to TRBJ1-1; D might be TRBD1 (5 bases). The CDR3 has 17 residues. The germline gives CDR1 MDHEN, CDR2 SYDVKM. The V and J ends lost 1 base and 1 base respectively, with 16 bases between them. The CDR3 here is CASSLLGGPGENTEAFF. The CDR3 DNA sequence: TGTGCCAGCAGTTTATTGGGGGGACCCGGGGAGAACACTGAAGCTTTCTTT.

This clone has only one observation. This rearrangement joins TRBV5-1 to TRBJ1-1, with 7 bases fitting TRBD1. Germline values: CDR1 SGHRS, CDR2 YFSETQ. The V and J ends lost 4 bases and 2 bases, in that order; junction bases with no gene match: 5. The CDR3 runs 14 residues. The CDR3 region is CASSAGQENTEAFF. The CDR3 DNA reads TGCGCCAGCAGCGCAGGACAGGAAAACACTGAAGCTTTCTTT. The whole variable domain, filled in from reference TRBV5-1 and TRBJ1-1, reads KAGVTQTPRYLIKTRGQQVTLSCSPISGHRSVSWYQQTPGQGLQFLFEYFSETQRNKGNFPGRFSGRQFSNSRSEMNVSTLELGDSALYLCASSAGQENTEAFFGQGTRLTVV.

CDR3 DNA: TGTGCCACCAAGGAGGGTCACACTGAAGCTTTCTTT. Its translation: CATKEGHTEAFF. V gene TRBV6-5 combines with J gene TRBJ1-1; the D is unclear. Germline lookup yields CDR1 MNHEY and CDR2 SVGAGI. This CDR3 has 12 amino acids. Trimming pared 10 bases from V and 3 bases from J, leaving 12 bases between.

The chain combines TRBV4-2 with TRBJ2-1; TRBD2 matches at 8 bases. After removal of 4 bases from V and 1 base from J, the junction contained 9 bases not matched to a gene. The CDR3 totals 17 residues. CDR1 and CDR2 (germline): LGHNA, YNFKEQ. The CDR3 here is CASSPRRERGSYNEQFF. The CDR3 coding sequence is TGTGCCAGCAGCCCCAGGCGGGAGCGGGGGTCCTACAATGAGCAGTTCTTC.